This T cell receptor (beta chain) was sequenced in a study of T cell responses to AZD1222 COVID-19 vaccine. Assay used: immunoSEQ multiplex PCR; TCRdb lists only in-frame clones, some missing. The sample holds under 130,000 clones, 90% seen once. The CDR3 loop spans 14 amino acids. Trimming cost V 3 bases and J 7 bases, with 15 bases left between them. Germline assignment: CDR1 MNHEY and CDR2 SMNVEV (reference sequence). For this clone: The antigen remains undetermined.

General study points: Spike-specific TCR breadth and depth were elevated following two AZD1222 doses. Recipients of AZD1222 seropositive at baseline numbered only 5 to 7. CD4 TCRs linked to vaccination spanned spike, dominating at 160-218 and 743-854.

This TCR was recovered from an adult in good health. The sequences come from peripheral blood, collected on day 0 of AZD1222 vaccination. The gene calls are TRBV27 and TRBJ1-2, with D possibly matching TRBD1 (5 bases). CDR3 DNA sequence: TGTGCCAGCAGTTTGGCCAGGGTCCCGTTTGGCTACACCTTC. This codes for CASSLARVPFGYTF.